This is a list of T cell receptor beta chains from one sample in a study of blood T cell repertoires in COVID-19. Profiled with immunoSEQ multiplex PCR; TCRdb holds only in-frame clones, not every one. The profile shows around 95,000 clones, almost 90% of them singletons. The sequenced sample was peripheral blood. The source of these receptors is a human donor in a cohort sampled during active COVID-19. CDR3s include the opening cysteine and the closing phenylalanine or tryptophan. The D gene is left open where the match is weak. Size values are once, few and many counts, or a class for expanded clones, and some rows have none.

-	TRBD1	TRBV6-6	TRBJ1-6	TGTGCCAGCAGTTACTCCCCCGGGACAGGGGGCTCACCCCTCCACTTT	CASSYSPGTGGSPLHF
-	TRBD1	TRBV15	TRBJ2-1	TGTGCCACCAGGGGACAGTCAGCCTACAATGAGCAGTTCTTC	CATRGQSAYNEQFF
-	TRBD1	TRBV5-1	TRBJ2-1	TGCGCCAGCAGCTCGGGACAGAGCTCCTACAATGAGCAGTTCTTC	CASSSGQSSYNEQFF
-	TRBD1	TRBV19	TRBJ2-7	TGTGCCAGCGCCGATCGACAGGGGGCCTCCTACGAGCAGTACTTC	CASADRQGASYEQYF
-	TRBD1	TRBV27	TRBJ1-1	TGTGCCAGCAGTTTTTCGACAGGGGTAGAACCTTTCTTT	CASSFSTGVEPFF
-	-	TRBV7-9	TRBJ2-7	TGTGCCAGCAGCTTAAACAGAAACTACGAGCAGTACTTC	CASSLNRNYEQYF
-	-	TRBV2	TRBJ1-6	TGTGCCAGCAGTAAGGAGCGGGACTCACCCCTCCACTTT	CASSKERDSPLHF
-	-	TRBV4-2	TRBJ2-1	TGTGCCAGCAGCCCGGTCCCCAATGAGCAGTTCTTC	CASSPVPNEQFF
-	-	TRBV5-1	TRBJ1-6	TGCGCCAGCAGCTTGGGGCAGTATAATTCACCCCTCCACTTT	CASSLGQYNSPLHF
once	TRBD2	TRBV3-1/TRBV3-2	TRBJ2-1	TGTGCCAGCAGCCAAGATCCCCTAGCGGGAGCCATCAGCTCCTACAATGAGCAGTTCTTC	CASSQDPLAGAISSYNEQFF
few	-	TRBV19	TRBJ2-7	TGTGCCAGTAGTATCAGAAGCGACGAGCAGTACTTC	CASSIRSDEQYF
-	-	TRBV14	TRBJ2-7	TGTGCCAGCAGCCAAGACGGGGACTCTACCTACGAGCAGTACTTC	CASSQDGDSTYEQYF
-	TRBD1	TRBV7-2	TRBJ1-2	TGTGCCAGCAGCCCACAAACTGGACAGGGGCATCACTATGGCTACACCTTC	CASSPQTGQGHHYGYTF
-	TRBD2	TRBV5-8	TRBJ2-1	TGTGCCAGCAGCCTTCTAGCGGGAGGTCACAATGAGCAGTTCTTC	CASSLLAGGHNEQFF
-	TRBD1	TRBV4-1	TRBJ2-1	TGCGCCAGCAGCCAAGCTTTTCTAGGACAGGGCCGGGTGGATACCTACAATGAGCAGTTCTTC	CASSQAFLGQGRVDTYNEQFF
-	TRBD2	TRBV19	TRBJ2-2	TGTGCCAGTAGTGTACTAGCGGGAGTCTCCGGGGAGCTGTTTTTT	CASSVLAGVSGELFF